Listed here are 10 T cell receptor beta chains from one sample, sequenced in a study of cytotoxic CD8 clonotypes in ibrutinib-treated CLL (TCRdb year 2021). The library was built by means of the immunoSEQ multiplex PCR assay. TCRdb mirrors the immuneACCESS table, restricted to in-frame sequences. Some clones are absent from its copies; in checked studies, under half trace to an unresolved V gene, and the reason for the others is unknown. This sample has around 310,000 clones in its table, and around four fifths of those were observed once. The ten largest clones represent 6.5% to 8% of the sample. Sequencing used PBMCs, obtained before ibrutinib treatment. Receptors originate from a human donor with chronic lymphocytic leukemia.

V and J are TRBV4-1 and TRBJ1-1, with TRBD1 as a possible D gene (6 bases). Per germline, CDR1 MGHRA and CDR2 YSYEKL. V lost 1 base to trimming and J lost 9 bases, with 15 bases between them. The CDR3 is 14 amino acids. CDR3 sequence (DNA): TGCGCCAGCAGCCAAGCTGCCGGGGGCCGAAAAGCTTTCTTT. Its protein product is CASSQAAGGRKAFF.

This sequence joins TRBV5-4 and TRBJ2-1; 7 bases are a match to TRBD2. The CDR3 loop spans 15 amino acids. CDR1 and CDR2 (germline): SGHNT, YYREEE (reference sequence). V trimming: 1 base; J trimming: 4 bases; junction bases outside the gene matches: 5. This CDR3 reads CASSLRLADYNEQFF. The DNA of the CDR3 is TGTGCCAGCAGCTTGAGGCTAGCGGATTACAATGAGCAGTTCTTC. The whole variable domain, filled in from reference TRBV5-4 and TRBJ2-1, reads ETGVTQSPTHLIKTRGQQVTLRCSSQSGHNTVSWYQQALGQGPQFIFQYYREEENGRGNFPPRFSGLQFPNYSSELNVNALELDDSALYLCASSLRLADYNEQFFGPGTRLTVL.

The J gene is TRBJ1-3, the V gene TRBV14; TRBD1 might be the D (5 bases). CDR3 length: 14 residues. Germline V gene data show CDR1 as SGHDN and CDR2 as FVKESK. The V end was cut by 1 base, the J end by 4 bases, with 8 bases between. CDR3: CASSQVGTGNTIYF. For the CDR3, the DNA is TGTGCCAGCAGCCAAGTTGGGACCGGAAACACCATATATTTT.

This chain joins TRBV6-5 and TRBJ2-2, with D unclear. V lost 4 bases and J lost 3, with 6 bases in between. CDR3 length: 13 residues. Germline V gene lookup returns CDR1 MNHEY and CDR2 SVGAGI. As DNA, the CDR3 is TGTGCCAGCAGTTTTATGGACACCGGGGAGCTGTTTTTT. This sequence encodes CASSFMDTGELFF.

The chain couples TRBV7-2 to TRBJ2-7; perhaps TRBD2 as D (6 bases). The germline gives CDR1 SGHTA, CDR2 FQGNSA. This CDR3 is 14 amino acids long. Trimming shortened V by 1 base and J by 3 bases, and 10 bases separated the two germline ends. CDR3 bases: TGTGCCAGCAGCTTAGTGGTTAGCGGCTACGAGCAGTACTTC. Translation: CASSLVVSGYEQYF.

The rearrangement uses TRBV7-9 and TRBJ2-7, with TRBD2 matching 8 bases. CDR3 length: 17 residues. The germline gives CDR1 SEHNR, CDR2 FQNEAQ (reference sequence). V dropped 1 base and J dropped 7; count of bases not matched to a gene: 15. The chain's CDR3 is CASSLGGSGIGALEQYF. The CDR3 DNA reads as TGTGCCAGCAGCTTAGGGGGTAGCGGGATTGGTGCTCTAGAGCAGTACTTC.

This chain links TRBV6-5 with TRBJ2-3; 14 nucleotides line up with TRBD2. The CDR3 covers 15 residues. V trimming: 5 bases; J trimming: 5 bases; junction bases outside the gene matches: 3. Germline V gene data show CDR1 as MNHEY and CDR2 as SVGAGI. CDR3 loop: CASSGLAGGRDTQYF. For the CDR3, the DNA is TGTGCCAGCAGTGGACTAGCGGGAGGAAGAGATACGCAGTATTTT.

This clone was recorded a few times. The chain uses TRBV28 and TRBJ1-3; 7 nucleotides align to TRBD1. V gave up 5 bases and J gave up 0 bases; unmatched junction bases: 4. The germline CDR1 and CDR2 sequences are MDHEN and SYDVKM. The CDR3 consists of 15 residues. For the CDR3, the DNA is TGTGCCAGCAGTGACCCAGGGGGCTCTGGAAACACCATATATTTT. Residues: CASSDPGGSGNTIYF.

This clone appeared a few times. The rearrangement links TRBV15 to TRBJ2-2; D uncertain. This CDR3 has 13 amino acids. V shed 3 bases and J shed 7 bases, with 9 bases lying between them. Germline lookup yields CDR1 LNHNV and CDR2 YYDKDF (reference sequence). This chain's CDR3 is CATSRTTGGELFF. For the CDR3, the DNA is TGTGCCACCAGCAGGACAACCGGCGGGGAGCTGTTTTTT.

V is TRBV4-2 and J is TRBJ2-1; D is possibly TRBD2 (6 bases). Germline V gives CDR1 LGHNA, CDR2 YNFKEQ. With 4 bases removed from V and 0 bases from J, the gap between germline ends came to 19 bases. The CDR3 has 18 amino acids. The DNA of the CDR3 is TGTGCCAGCAGCCCGCTGGGGGACCCGACTAGCTCCTACAATGAGCAGTTCTTC. Translated, it gives CASSPLGDPTSSYNEQFF.